The 10 T cell receptor beta chains given below trace back to one sample, sequenced in a study of T-cell memory formation after mild COVID-19. One entry per CDR3 protein results from TCRdb running MiXCR on the 5' RACE reads. This sample has about 150,000 distinct CDR3 sequences; roughly 30% occur once, and the top ten carry around 12%. The specimen sequenced was PBMCs or a T cell subset sorted from them (not recorded which). Receptor source: an adult woman who had mild COVID-19 (a few samples of this study predate the infection). Cell type and time point are not known.

This clonotype was seen a few times. This chain links TRBV10-3 with TRBJ2-7; the D gene is possibly TRBD1 (6 bases). This CDR3 contains 12 residues. In germline, CDR1 is ENHRY, CDR2 SYGVKD. The V gene lost 0 bases and the J gene lost 6 bases, with 6 bases spanning the gap. In DNA, the CDR3 is TGTGCCATCAGTGAGTCGGACAGCGAGCAGTACTTC. It specifies CAISESDSEQYF.

This clonotype was recorded a few times. This rearrangement joins TRBV27 to TRBJ2-5, with D hard to call. CDR1 MNHEY and CDR2 SMNVEV come from the germline V gene (reference sequence). V lost 4 bases and J lost 1, with 13 bases in between. CDR3 length: 15 residues. CDR3 amino acids: CASSSPWAGQETQYF. The CDR3 nucleotides are TGTGCCAGCAGTTCCCCCTGGGCAGGCCAAGAGACCCAGTACTTC.

This clonotype has more than one count but fewer than ten. The chain joins TRBV5-1 to TRBJ2-2, with 8 bases aligning to TRBD2. Trimming cost V 4 bases and J 2 bases; bases outside gene matches: 4. This CDR3 contains 15 residues. Germline assignment: CDR1 SGHRS and CDR2 YFSETQ. This CDR3 is CASSQLAGNTGELFF. Here the CDR3 DNA reads TGCGCCAGCAGCCAGCTAGCGGGTAACACCGGGGAGCTGTTTTTT. Together with reference TRBV5-1 and TRBJ2-2, the CDR3 gives the full variable domain: KAGVTQTPRYLIKTRGQQVTLSCSPISGHRSVSWYQQTPGQGLQFLFEYFSETQRNKGNFPGRFSGRQFSNSRSEMNVSTLELGDSALYLCASSQLAGNTGELFFGEGSRLTVL.

The chain employs TRBV19 and TRBJ2-2; D tentatively reads TRBD1 or TRBD2 (6 bases each). The CDR3 totals 11 residues. Germline V lookup: CDR1 LNHDA, CDR2 SQIVND (reference sequence). V gave up 9 bases and J gave up 6 bases, with 8 bases separating them. The CDR3 region has the DNA TGTGCCAGAGGGGGGCCCGGGGAGCTGTTTTTT. Its protein product is CARGGPGELFF.

The V call is TRBV19, the J call TRBJ2-1, with D possibly called TRBD1 or TRBD2 (5 bases each). This CDR3 spans 13 amino acids. V shed 5 bases and J shed 4 bases, with 9 bases lying between them. Germline values: CDR1 LNHDA, CDR2 SQIVND (reference sequence). The CDR3 nucleotides read TGTGCCAGTAGTGAAGGGACGTACAATGAGCAGTTCTTC. Protein product: CASSEGTYNEQFF.

The V call is TRBV7-9, the J call TRBJ1-2; D unclear. V lost 5 bases, J lost 3 bases, and 4 bases lay in between. The CDR3 has 11 amino acids. Germline CDR1 and CDR2: SEHNR and FQNEAQ (reference sequence). CDR3 loop: CASSQDYGYTF. CDR3 sequence (DNA): TGTGCCAGCAGCCAAGACTATGGCTACACCTTC.

V is TRBV7-2 and J is TRBJ2-1; 7 bases are shared with TRBD2. J lost 6 bases, V lost 8 bases, and 4 bases had no gene match. This CDR3 has 12 residues. Germline V gene data show CDR1 as SGHTA and CDR2 as FQGNSA. Here the CDR3 reads CASGEGSNEQFF. CDR3 coding DNA: TGTGCCAGCGGGGAGGGGTCCAATGAGCAGTTCTTC.

This clonotype turned up a few times. CDR3 coding DNA: TGTGCCTGCAAGGCAGGCCTAAAAACCGTCACCGGGGAGCTGTTTTTT. Protein: CACKAGLKTVTGELFF. The genes are TRBV30 and TRBJ2-2, with D uncertain. V was trimmed by 6 bases and J by 4 bases, leaving 21 bases between them. The CDR3 contains 16 residues. Germline V gene data show CDR1 as GTSNPN and CDR2 as SVGIG (reference sequence).

This clonotype has only a few counts. This sequence joins TRBV5-1 and TRBJ2-3; D is perhaps TRBD1 (6 bases). The germline CDR1 and CDR2 sequences are SGHRS and YFSETQ. The V gene lost 4 bases and the J gene lost 3 bases, with 12 bases spanning the gap. The CDR3 is 14 amino acids. CDR3 sequence reads: CASSLIQGTDTQYF. The CDR3 coding sequence is TGCGCCAGCAGCCTAATACAGGGAACAGATACGCAGTATTTT.

The chain is built from TRBV9 and TRBJ1-1, with TRBD1 matching over 7 bases. J gave up 0 bases and V 3 bases, and 5 bases lay outside the gene matches. CDR1 and CDR2 (germline): SGDLS, YYNGEE. This CDR3 comprises 15 residues. The CDR3 spells CASSAWGQLNTEAFF. DNA of the CDR3: TGTGCCAGCAGCGCCTGGGGACAGCTGAACACTGAAGCTTTCTTT.